This T cell receptor beta chain was found in a study of blood T cell repertoires in COVID-19. About the study: Sites in the United States, Italy and Spain provided acute and convalescent COVID-19 samples.

The protocol was immunoSEQ multiplex PCR, while the TCRdb copy is restricted to in-frame clones and leaves out a portion. This sample carries about 270,000 clones, 75% to 95% of them seen once, and the ten largest clones take approximately 3%. The CDR3 totals 15 residues. From germline, CDR1 is MNHEY and CDR2 SVGAGI. V lost 6 bases to trimming and J lost 5 bases; unmatched junction nucleotides: 9. People in the exposed group encountered a COVID-19 case within 2 weeks before entering the study. This receptor was identified in a man aged 35-49 years who had been exposed to COVID-19. V is TRBV6-5 and J is TRBJ2-3, with 9 bases matching TRBD2. Sequenced sample: PBMCs or T cells enriched from blood (not recorded which). The CDR3 DNA reads TGTGCCAGCAGCACAAATAGCGGGAGAGGAGATACGCAGTATTTT. This codes for CASSTNSGRGDTQYF.